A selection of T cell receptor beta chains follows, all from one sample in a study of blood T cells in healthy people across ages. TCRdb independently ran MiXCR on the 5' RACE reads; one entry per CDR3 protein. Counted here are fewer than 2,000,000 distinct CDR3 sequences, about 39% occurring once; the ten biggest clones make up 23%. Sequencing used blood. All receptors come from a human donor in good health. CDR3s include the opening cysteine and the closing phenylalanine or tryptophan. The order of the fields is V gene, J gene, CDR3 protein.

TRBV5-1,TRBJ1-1,CASGYGGTEAFF
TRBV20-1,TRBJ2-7,CSAPGLAGEAREQYF
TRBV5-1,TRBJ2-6,CASSPGTGGTNVLTF
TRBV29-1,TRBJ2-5,CSVQTGEGETQYF
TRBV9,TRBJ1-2,CASRMGGGYTF
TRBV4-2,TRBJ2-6,CASSQVAGAGANVLTF
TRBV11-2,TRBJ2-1,CASSLTRRLAGGENEQFF
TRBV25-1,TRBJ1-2,CASTDNSNYGYTF
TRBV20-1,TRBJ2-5,CSAKGVAGGNQETQYF
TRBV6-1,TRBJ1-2,CASSEVPRTGYYGYTF
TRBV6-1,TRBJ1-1,CASSERATEAFF
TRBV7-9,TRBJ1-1,CASSHEGVTEAFF
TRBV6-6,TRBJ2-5,CASSSLGGNYEETQYF
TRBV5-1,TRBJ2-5,CASTQGGLAVTQYF
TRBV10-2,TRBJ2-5,CASSDETSGGAETQYF
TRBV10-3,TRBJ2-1,CATGGGGGYNEQFF
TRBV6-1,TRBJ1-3,CASSKLTDLSGNTIYF
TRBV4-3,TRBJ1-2,CASSQDDRTGANYGYTF
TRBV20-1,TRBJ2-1,CSGAGGRETQFF
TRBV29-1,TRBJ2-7,CSVEIHRDRGYEQYF
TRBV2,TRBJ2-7,CASSVLRIYEQYF
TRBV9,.,CASSVGVGQYNEQYF
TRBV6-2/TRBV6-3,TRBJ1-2,CASTPTGPYGYTF
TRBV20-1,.,CSAVGTESCEQYF
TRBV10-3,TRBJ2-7,CAISTGQKSSYEQYF
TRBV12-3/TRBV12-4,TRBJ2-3,CASSPPWGNLADTQYF
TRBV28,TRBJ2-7,CASSPHKGTKRYEQYF
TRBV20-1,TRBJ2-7,CSGLGQGIYEQYF
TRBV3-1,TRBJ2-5,CASSQETQYF
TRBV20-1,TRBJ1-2,CSAYPTGAASGYTF
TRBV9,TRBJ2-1,CASSRRSWTSGGQYNEQFF
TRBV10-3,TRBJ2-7,CAISLGGYEQYF
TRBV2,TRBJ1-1,CASRMDQNTEAFF
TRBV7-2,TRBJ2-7,CASSLGRLYEQYF
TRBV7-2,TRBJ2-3,CASSLGGVLRADTQYF
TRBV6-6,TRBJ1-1,CASSGTTGWDTEAFF
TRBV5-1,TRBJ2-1,CASSLPTGRLAVSYNEQFF
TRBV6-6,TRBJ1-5,CASSYGQDNQPQHF
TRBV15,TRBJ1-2,CATSVRTGSGYTF
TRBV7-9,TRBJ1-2,CASSLTPGRPNYGYTF
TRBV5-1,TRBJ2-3,CASSSSGVTDAQYF
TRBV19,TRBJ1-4,CASTLNEKLFF
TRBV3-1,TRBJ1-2,CASSQVGYSPYTF
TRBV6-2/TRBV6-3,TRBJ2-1,CASSYSRVRGEQFF
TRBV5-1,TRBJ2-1,CASSLGGLTWGMNNEQFF
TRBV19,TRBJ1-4,CTSSGGVWGEKLFF
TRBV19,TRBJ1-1,CASSTSGVRDTEAFF
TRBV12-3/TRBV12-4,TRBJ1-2,CASSLWPNYGYTF
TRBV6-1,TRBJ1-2,CASSERGLGYTF
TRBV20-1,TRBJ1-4,CSARDFRGTNEKLFF